This T cell receptor (beta chain) was identified in a study of blood T cells in healthy people across ages. Study results and caveats: Diversity of TCR beta per million T cells declined in a roughly linear way with age.

As to this clonotype: Its antigen remains unidentified.

Each donor had 8.5 to 10 milliliters of peripheral blood drawn. The CDR3 is 15 amino acids. V was cut by 4 bases and J by 2 bases, with 14 bases left in between. Germline CDR1 is SGHKS and CDR2 is YYEKEE (reference sequence). Alongside a J-beta primer mix, a sample-barcoded 5' primer served in a second PCR lasting 7 to 11 cycles. TCRdb ran MiXCR on the 5' RACE reads and lists one entry per CDR3 protein. The sample carries 1.8 million or so distinct CDR3 sequences, 30% to 40% recorded once. The sample comprised blood. The chain recombines TRBV5-5 with TRBJ2-3; D is ambiguous. The clonotype comes from a human donor in good health. The CDR3 spells CASSIDGSFTDTQYF. CDR3 nucleotide sequence: TGTGCCAGCAGCATTGACGGGTCTTTCACAGATACGCAGTATTTT.